Below are 15 T cell receptor beta chains sequenced from a single sample in a study of T cell responses to AZD1222 COVID-19 vaccine. Some clones are missing from TCRdb's copy, which holds only in-frame ones; the method was immunoSEQ multiplex PCR. The sample records 250,000 to 300,000 clones, about 94% being singletons. This sample comprised peripheral blood, obtained 28 days after the second AZD1222 dose. The source of these receptors is an adult who received the AZD1222 COVID-19 vaccine.

The chain recombines TRBV11-3 with TRBJ2-3; D possibly matches TRBD1 or TRBD2 (5 bases each). The CDR3 loop spans 15 amino acids. Germline CDR1 SGHNT, CDR2 YENEEA. The germline V and J ends were trimmed by 3 bases and 2 bases, with 12 bases remaining between them. For the CDR3, the DNA is TGTGCCAGCAGCTTGGGGACCCACCTCACAGATACGCAGTATTTT. Translated: CASSLGTHLTDTQYF.

The chain is built from TRBV9 and TRBJ1-2; TRBD1 might be the D (6 bases). V shed 0 bases and J shed 8 bases, with 11 bases lying between them. The CDR3 has 13 residues. CDR1 SGDLS and CDR2 YYNGEE come from the germline V gene. CDR3 region: CASSVEQGNGYTF. The CDR3 DNA is TGTGCCAGCAGCGTAGAACAGGGCAACGGCTACACCTTC.

The chain recombines TRBV11-1 with TRBJ2-2; 8 nucleotides line up with TRBD1. From germline, CDR1 is SGHAT and CDR2 FQDESV (reference sequence). The CDR3 has 13 residues. V dropped 6 bases and J dropped 6; count of bases not matched to a gene: 3. CDR3 sequence: CASSPDRAGELFF. The CDR3 coding sequence is TGTGCCAGCAGTCCGGACAGGGCCGGGGAGCTGTTTTTT.

This clone has a handful of counts. This chain links TRBV28 with TRBJ1-3, with 8 bases fitting TRBD1. V was clipped by 4 bases and J by 8 bases; unmatched bases: 10. Germline V gene data show CDR1 as MDHEN and CDR2 as SYDVKM. The CDR3 consists of 15 residues. CDR3 residues: CASSSPTGVVDTIYF. CDR3 nucleotides: TGTGCCAGCAGTTCGCCGACAGGGGTTGTGGACACCATATATTTT.

This clone was seen only once. The chain carries TRBV9 and TRBJ1-2; a possible D gene is TRBD1 (6 bases). Per the germline V gene, CDR1 is SGDLS and CDR2 is YYNGEE. The CDR3 consists of 13 residues. V lost 0 bases, J lost 8 bases, and 11 bases lay in between. The CDR3 region is CASSVAGGWGYTF. In DNA, the CDR3 is TGTGCCAGCAGCGTAGCTGGGGGCTGGGGCTACACCTTC. Supplemented by reference TRBV9 and TRBJ1-2, the full variable domain reads DSGVTQTPKHLITATGQRVTLRCSPRSGDLSVYWYQQSLDQGLQFLIQYYNGEERAKGNILERFSAQQFPDLHSELNLSSLELGDSALYFCASSVAGGWGYTFGSGTRLTVV.

The V and J genes are TRBV5-4 and TRBJ1-4; possible D gene TRBD1, 5 bases. V lost 0 bases, J lost 4 bases, and 10 bases lay in between. This CDR3 region has 15 residues. Germline CDR1 is SGHNT and CDR2 is YYREEE (reference sequence). The CDR3 region is CASSLGQRDNEKLFF. The CDR3 region has the DNA TGTGCCAGCAGCTTGGGACAGAGGGATAATGAAAAACTGTTTTTT.

The CDR3 sequence is CASSNRGIAGELFF. The DNA of the CDR3 is TGTGCCAGCAGCAACAGGGGAATCGCCGGGGAGCTGTTTTTT. The chain has TRBV7-2 and TRBJ2-2, with 7 bases that match TRBD1. Germline trimming cut 5 bases from V and 6 bases from J; bases unmatched to any gene: 6. This CDR3 has 14 amino acids. Germline CDR1 SGHTA, CDR2 FQGNSA.

V gene TRBV2 combines with J gene TRBJ2-1, with D tentatively TRBD1 (5 bases). Per the germline V gene, CDR1 is SNHLY and CDR2 is FYNNEI. V shed 11 bases and J shed 9 bases, with 20 bases lying between them. The length of the CDR3 is 13 residues. Written as DNA, the CDR3 is TGTGCCGGAGCGACCTTAGGGGTTCCTGAGCAGTTCTTC. Protein sequence: CAGATLGVPEQFF.

The rearrangement joins TRBV10-3 to TRBJ1-2; D perhaps matches TRBD1 (5 bases). The CDR3 is made up of 14 amino acids. The germline V gene has CDR1 ENHRY and CDR2 SYGVKD. V lost 2 bases to trimming and J lost 10 bases, with 17 bases between them. The CDR3 DNA sequence: TGTGCCATCAGTGAGAGTGGAGGGGCAGGAGACTACACCTTC. It encodes CAISESGGAGDYTF.

The chain has TRBV24-1 and TRBJ2-6; D not resolved. This CDR3 spans 13 amino acids. In germline, CDR1 is KGHDR, CDR2 SFDVKD. V lost 9 bases and J lost 1, with 6 bases in between. CDR3 bases: TGTGCCACCCGAGATTCTGGGGCCAACGTCCTGACTTTC. It yields the protein CATRDSGANVLTF.

CDR3 nucleotides: TGTGCCAGCGGACACCTAGGGGCAGGGGATGCGGGAAACACCATATATTTT. Translated, it gives CASGHLGAGDAGNTIYF. The chain employs TRBV27 and TRBJ1-3; D is possibly TRBD1 (6 bases). The germline V gene has CDR1 MNHEY and CDR2 SMNVEV (reference sequence). Trimming stripped 8 bases from V and 4 bases from J, with 24 bases between. The CDR3 sequence is 17 residues long.

The V gene is TRBV7-8, the J gene TRBJ1-2; D remains ambiguous. Germline V CDR1 and CDR2: SGHVS, FQNEAQ. The CDR3 length is 14 residues. Deletions cut 2 bases from V and 4 bases from J, with 11 bases between. This chain's CDR3 is CASSLRSASYGYTF. In nucleotides, the CDR3 is TGTGCCAGCAGCTTACGTTCGGCCAGCTATGGCTACACCTTC.

The chain recombines TRBV12-3 or TRBV12-4 with TRBJ1-1; unclear D gene. The CDR3 is 13 amino acids. The ends were cut back, 3 bases at V and 2 bases at J, with 7 bases in the middle. The CDR3 DNA follows: TGTGCCAGCAGTTTTGGCGCAAACACTGAAGCTTTCTTT. This encodes CASSFGANTEAFF.

The V gene is TRBV5-1, the J gene TRBJ2-3; 11 bases map to TRBD2. The CDR3 sequence is 17 residues long. V lost 0 bases and J lost 5; bases outside the gene matches: 8. Germline-derived CDR1 and CDR2 are SGHRS and YFSETQ. This chain's CDR3 is CASSLVGSGGAKDTQYF. CDR3 coding DNA: TGCGCCAGCAGCTTGGTGGGTAGCGGGGGGGCCAAAGATACGCAGTATTTT.

The gene calls are TRBV4-1 and TRBJ1-1; D is uncertain. Per the germline V gene, CDR1 is MGHRA and CDR2 is YSYEKL. V lost 10 bases, J lost 1 base, and 19 bases lay in between. The CDR3 consists of 15 residues. The CDR3 region is CATSRDSRPNTEAFF. CDR3 nucleotides: TGCGCCACCAGTCGGGATAGCAGACCGAACACTGAAGCTTTCTTT.